The subject of this entry is one T cell receptor (beta chain). Its antigen remains unidentified. Assay used: immunoSEQ multiplex PCR; TCRdb lists only in-frame clones, some missing. The sample yields about 18,000 clones, roughly 75% seen once. Germline V gene sequence: CDR1 SQVTM, CDR2 ANQGSEA. The ends were cut back, 4 bases at V and 1 base at J, with 7 bases in the middle. The CDR3 length is 12 residues. This entry comes from a study of OX40 agonist ivuxolimab in advanced cancers. Study information: Given to patients was ivuxolimab, an agonistic anti-OX40 (CD134) antibody. Patients in dose escalation had liver, melanoma, kidney or head and neck cancers.

Study results and caveats: On average, CD8+ T cells showed a greater number of expanded clones than CD4+. Clonal expansion from baseline to week 6 occurred in both CD4+ and CD8+ T cells.

The chain employs TRBV29-1 and TRBJ2-5; D remains ambiguous. Sequenced here: CD4+ or CD8+ T cells sorted from blood, sampled in a trial of the OX40 agonist ivuxolimab. This receptor was identified in an adult with an advanced solid tumor such as melanoma, head and neck, liver or kidney cancer. This chain's CDR3 is CSVGSTQETQYF. CDR3 coding DNA: TGCAGCGTTGGCTCCACCCAAGAGACCCAGTACTTC.